This TCR beta chain was profiled in a study of Ad26.COV2.S vaccination and SARS-CoV-2 variants. As for the study in general: A participant enrolled in the COV1001 Ad26.COV2.S trial arm provided the sample.

As concerns this clone: Its antigen is unidentified.

Profiled with immunoSEQ multiplex PCR; TCRdb holds only in-frame clones, not every one. The table shows about half a million clones, with about 88% occurring only once. The CDR3 is 12 residues long. CDR1 is SQVTM and CDR2 is ANQGSEA in the germline V gene. V was trimmed by 6 bases and J by 5 bases, leaving 13 bases between them. Findings and limits, study-wide: Individuals receiving vaccine had higher spike-specific TCR breadth than placebo recipients did.

Treatment here: roughly 18 received Ad26.COV2.S at low or high dose, single or two shots; about 5 received placebo; per-sample allocation not given. Sampling was performed 63 days after the first vaccine or placebo injection. The administered vaccine (an Ad26 vector) expressed Wuhan-strain SARS-CoV-2 spike. The TCR sequence derives from a person between 18 and 59 years old who received the Ad26.COV2.S COVID-19 vaccine or a placebo. The genes are TRBV29-1 and TRBJ1-1; maybe TRBD1 (6 bases). Sequences were derived from peripheral blood, sampled in a trial of Ad26.COV2.S vaccine versus placebo. The CDR3 region is CSVRLTGTEAFF. The CDR3 coding sequence is TGCAGCGTAAGACTAACAGGGACTGAAGCTTTCTTT.